The 31 T cell receptor beta chains presented below share a single source sample, sequenced in a study of CD4 T cells in relation to SARS-CoV-2 and coronaviruses. Profiling relied on immunoSEQ multiplex PCR, and the TCRdb table lists in-frame clones only, not all of them. The data show around 37,000 clones, approximately 85% seen once. Sequencing used memory CD4+ T cells from PBMCs. These receptors all stem from an adult with COVID-19.

The gene calls are TRBV11-2 and TRBJ2-7; 7 bases fit TRBD1. CDR3 length: 13 amino acids. V dropped 5 bases and J dropped 3; count of bases not matched to a gene: 4. CDR1 is SGHAT and CDR2 is FQNNGV in the germline V gene. The CDR3 sequence: CASSPTGIYEQYF. CDR3 DNA: TGTGCCAGCAGCCCGACAGGGATCTACGAGCAGTACTTC.

This chain joins TRBV5-4 and TRBJ2-3; 8 nucleotides agree with TRBD1. Germline V CDR1 and CDR2: SGHNT, YYREEE (reference sequence). With 3 bases clipped from V and 0 bases from J, the junction kept 6 bases outside the gene matches. CDR3 length: 16 residues. CDR3 nucleotides: TGTGCCAGCAGCTCAGGGGGCCCAGCTAGCACAGATACGCAGTATTTT. It translates to CASSSGGPASTDTQYF.

The chain joins TRBV10-2 to TRBJ2-1; TRBD1 might be the D (5 bases). With 0 bases removed from V and 3 bases from J, the gap between germline ends came to 9 bases. The V gene's germline CDR1 is WSHSY and CDR2 SAAADI. The CDR3 sequence is 15 residues long. The CDR3 spells CASSESRGYYNEQFF. The CDR3 region has the DNA TGCGCCAGCAGTGAGTCAAGGGGTTACTACAATGAGCAGTTCTTC.

This clone was detected only a few times. The V call is TRBV20-1, the J call TRBJ1-2; a weak D match, TRBD1 (5 bases). Germline CDR1 reads DFQATT; CDR2 reads SNEGSKA (reference sequence). Trimming pared 7 bases from V and 3 bases from J, leaving 9 bases between. CDR3 size: 11 residues. CDR3: CSEPGDYGYTF. The CDR3 DNA reads TGCAGTGAGCCGGGGGACTATGGCTACACCTTC.

V and J are TRBV28 and TRBJ2-3; 7 bases line up with TRBD2. CDR1 and CDR2 (germline): MDHEN, SYDVKM. The CDR3 contains 17 residues. The ends lost 2 bases at V and 0 bases at J; junction bases unmatched: 8. DNA of the CDR3: TGTGCCAGCAGTTTAGAGGCTAGCGGAACTAGCACAGATACGCAGTATTTT. Protein product: CASSLEASGTSTDTQYF.

The rearrangement uses TRBV7-9 and TRBJ1-3, with a weak D call TRBD1 (6 bases). Looked up from germline, CDR1 is SEHNR and CDR2 is FQNEAQ (reference sequence). Trimming shortened V by 4 bases and J by 2 bases, and 12 bases separated the two germline ends. The CDR3 is made up of 15 amino acids. The CDR3 coding sequence is TGTGCCAGCAGCTCGAACAGGGCCCCTGGAAACACCATATATTTT. Translation: CASSSNRAPGNTIYF.

V is TRBV11-3 and J is TRBJ2-7; 8 bases are shared with TRBD2. Losses at the gene ends were 3 bases for V and 9 bases for J; bases not matched to a gene: 7. CDR1 is SGHNT and CDR2 is YENEEA in the germline V gene. The CDR3 consists of 13 residues. Here the CDR3 reads CASSFENGRAQYF. The CDR3 DNA sequence: TGTGCCAGCAGCTTCGAAAACGGGAGGGCGCAGTACTTC.

This clone was picked up one time. In nucleotides, the CDR3 is TGTGCCTGGAAGTACGGGTACCAAGAGACCCAGTACTTC. Translation gives CAWKYGYQETQYF. The J gene is TRBJ2-5, the V gene TRBV30; D is ambiguous. The length of the CDR3 is 13 residues. Trimming cost V 4 bases and J 0 bases, with 9 bases left between them. Per germline, CDR1 GTSNPN and CDR2 SVGIG (reference sequence). Drawing the rest from reference TRBV30 and TRBJ2-5, the complete variable domain is SQTIHQWPATLVQPVGSPLSLECTVEGTSNPNLYWYRQAAGRGLQLLFYSVGIGQISSEVPQNLSASRPQDRQFILSSKKLLLSDSGFYLCAWKYGYQETQYFGPGTRLLVL.

CDR3 coding DNA: TGTGCCTGGAGTAGAGACAGGGTCACGCAGTATTTT. It specifies CAWSRDRVTQYF. The chain has TRBV30 and TRBJ2-3; 7 bases line up with TRBD1. Per the germline V gene, CDR1 is GTSNPN and CDR2 is SVGIG (reference sequence). The junction had 5 bases not matched to a gene; V was cut back by 2 bases and J by 9 bases. The CDR3 sequence is 12 residues long.

This chain connects TRBV28 to TRBJ2-5; D is undetermined. The length of the CDR3 is 14 residues. The V gene's germline CDR1 is MDHEN and CDR2 SYDVKM. Trimming pared 6 bases from V and 2 bases from J, leaving 13 bases between. CDR3 sequence reads: CASRPHVGQETQYF. The CDR3 DNA is TGTGCCAGCAGGCCCCATGTCGGTCAAGAGACCCAGTACTTC.

This rearrangement joins TRBV2 to TRBJ2-2; 7 nucleotides match TRBD2. CDR3 length equals 13 residues. V shed 8 bases and J 4 bases; nucleotides not matched to a gene: 4. The germline V gene encodes CDR1 SNHLY and CDR2 FYNNEI. CDR3 protein: CASSAGVTGELFF. CDR3 sequence (DNA): TGTGCCAGCTCGGCGGGGGTCACCGGGGAGCTGTTTTTT.

This rearrangement joins TRBV21-1 to TRBJ2-5; whether TRBD1, the table's D call, matches the DNA was not checked. TRBV21-1 is described as a pseudogene. This CDR3 is 14 amino acids long. CDR3 in amino acids: CATQGAGGQETQYF. The DNA for the CDR3 is TGTGCCACCCAGGGCGCAGGGGGCCAAGAGACCCAGTACTTC.

This chain links TRBV30 with TRBJ1-5; D is uncertain. CDR3 length: 14 residues. V lost 3 bases and J lost 4, with 13 bases in between. Germline V gives CDR1 GTSNPN, CDR2 SVGIG (reference sequence). CDR3: CAWSPGKSNQPQHF. The DNA for the CDR3 is TGTGCCTGGAGCCCCGGGAAAAGTAATCAGCCCCAGCATTTT.

The V and J genes are TRBV6-5 and TRBJ2-2; 7 bases align to TRBD1. The CDR3 loop spans 14 amino acids. The J segment lost 6 bases and the V segment lost 8 bases, leaving 9 bases of the junction unmatched. Germline CDR1 reads MNHEY; CDR2 reads SVGAGI. CDR3: CASVWQGDAGELFF. Written as DNA, the CDR3 is TGTGCCAGCGTCTGGCAGGGGGACGCCGGGGAGCTGTTTTTT.

This chain connects TRBV20-1 to TRBJ2-1, with D unclear. V was shortened by 0 bases and J by 9 bases, with 6 bases between the two germline ends. The CDR3 extends over 11 amino acids. The germline V gene has CDR1 DFQATT and CDR2 SNEGSKA (reference sequence). The CDR3 DNA is TGCAGTGCTAGAGATTACGGTGAGCAGTTCTTC. It yields the protein CSARDYGEQFF.

This rearrangement joins TRBV28 to TRBJ2-1, with TRBD1 identical over 8 bases. The CDR3 has 16 residues. Germline V gene lookup returns CDR1 MDHEN and CDR2 SYDVKM. V lost 6 bases and J lost 6; bases outside the gene matches: 13. The CDR3, as DNA: TGTGCCAGCAGGATGGGCGGGACAGGAGGGGCCAATGAGCAGTTCTTC. Residues: CASRMGGTGGANEQFF.

The rearrangement uses TRBV7-3 and TRBJ2-2, with D perhaps given as TRBD1 or TRBD2 (6 bases each). CDR3 length: 16 residues. CDR1 SGHTA and CDR2 FQGTGA come from the germline V gene. V gave up 1 base and J gave up 4 bases, with 13 bases separating them. CDR3: CASSLRGASSTGELFF. CDR3 nucleotide sequence: TGTGCCAGCAGCTTAAGGGGGGCGTCGAGCACCGGGGAGCTGTTTTTT.

This sequence joins TRBV5-4 and TRBJ2-5, with 8 bases fitting TRBD1. The V gene end was trimmed by 4 bases and the J gene end by 2 bases; junction bases not matched to a gene: 4. The CDR3 runs 14 residues. Germline V gene lookup returns CDR1 SGHNT and CDR2 YYREEE (reference sequence). The CDR3 DNA follows: TGTGCCAGCAGCGGAAGGACAGGGCAAGAGACCCAGTACTTC. It encodes CASSGRTGQETQYF.

The gene calls are TRBV9 and TRBJ2-5; D is unclear. The CDR3 has 13 amino acids. Between the trimmed V and J ends, which lost 0 bases and 1 base, there was a span of 4 bases. Germline V gives CDR1 SGDLS, CDR2 YYNGEE. CDR3 protein: CASSVGPQETQYF. In nucleotides, the CDR3 is TGTGCCAGCAGCGTAGGCCCCCAAGAGACCCAGTACTTC.

This chain uses TRBV18 with TRBJ1-1; TRBD1 is a possible D gene (6 bases). This CDR3 has 15 amino acids. Trimming took off 1 base at V and 7 bases at J, with 16 bases between the two ends. From germline, CDR1 is KGHSH and CDR2 LQKENI. CDR3: CASSPRGGHQGEAFF. Written as DNA, the CDR3 is TGTGCCAGCTCACCACGGGGGGGGCACCAGGGTGAAGCTTTCTTT.

The chain joins TRBV5-1 to TRBJ2-3; D is undetermined. The CDR3 has 13 amino acids. Germline V gene data show CDR1 as SGHRS and CDR2 as YFSETQ. V was pared by 3 bases and J by 1 base, with 6 bases between. The CDR3 DNA reads as TGCGCCAGCAGCTCTTCCGGCACAGATACGCAGTATTTT. Its translation is CASSSSGTDTQYF. Complete variable domain (other parts from reference TRBV5-1 and TRBJ2-3): KAGVTQTPRYLIKTRGQQVTLSCSPISGHRSVSWYQQTPGQGLQFLFEYFSETQRNKGNFPGRFSGRQFSNSRSEMNVSTLELGDSALYLCASSSSGTDTQYFGPGTRLTVL.

The rearrangement uses TRBV28 and TRBJ2-1; no firm D call. V was shortened by 6 bases and J by 6 bases, with 21 bases between the two germline ends. Germline CDR1 reads MDHEN; CDR2 reads SYDVKM. CDR3 size: 16 residues. The DNA of the CDR3 is TGTGCCAGCAGCACCCTCGGACCGCCCTTTGGCAATGAGCAGTTCTTC. Translation: CASSTLGPPFGNEQFF.

This clone was found once. The chain employs TRBV7-6 and TRBJ2-1, with 9 bases matching TRBD2. Germline V gene data show CDR1 as SGHVS and CDR2 as FNYEAQ. With 5 bases clipped from V and 4 bases from J, the junction kept 6 bases outside the gene matches. The CDR3 has 15 amino acids. The chain's CDR3 is CASSLSGGSYNEQFF. Written as DNA, the CDR3 is TGTGCCAGCAGCCTTAGCGGGGGATCGTACAATGAGCAGTTCTTC. Filled out from reference TRBV7-6 and TRBJ2-1, the complete variable domain reads GAGVSQSPRYKVTKRGQDVALRCDPISGHVSLYWYRQALGQGPEFLTYFNYEAQQDKSGLPNDRFSAERPEGSISTLTIQRTEQRDSAMYRCASSLSGGSYNEQFFGPGTRLTVL.

V usage is TRBV5-1 and J usage is TRBJ2-5; D is undetermined. Germline CDR1 reads SGHRS; CDR2 reads YFSETQ. Trimming cost V 4 bases and J 2 bases, with 12 bases left between them. The CDR3 totals 14 residues. CDR3 residues: CASSSAQQQETQYF. CDR3 coding DNA: TGCGCCAGCAGCAGCGCCCAGCAACAAGAGACCCAGTACTTC.

This chain links TRBV5-1 with TRBJ2-7, with D uncertain. CDR1 is SGHRS, CDR2 YFSETQ, per germline. The CDR3 sequence is 16 residues long. V lost 3 bases and J lost 6, with 22 bases in between. Here the CDR3 reads CASSSRGAPLPSEQYF. The CDR3 DNA follows: TGCGCCAGCAGCTCTAGAGGCGCGCCCCTGCCGAGCGAGCAGTACTTC.

The chain employs TRBV2 and TRBJ1-5; D possibly corresponds to TRBD1 (5 bases). The CDR3 has 11 amino acids. Deletions cut 5 bases from V and 9 bases from J, with 8 bases between. The V gene's germline CDR1 is SNHLY and CDR2 FYNNEI. CDR3 protein: CASSYQGPQHF. The CDR3 region has the DNA TGTGCCAGCAGTTATCAGGGGCCCCAGCATTTT. The whole variable domain, remainder taken from reference TRBV2 and TRBJ1-5, is EPEVTQTPSHQVTQMGQEVILRCVPISNHLYFYWYRQILGQKVEFLVSFYNNEISEKSEIFDDQFSVERPDGSNFTLKIRSTKLEDSAMYFCASSYQGPQHFGDGTRLSIL.

The chain employs TRBV6-4 and TRBJ1-1, with 10 positions matching TRBD1. The CDR3 spans 13 residues. In germline, CDR1 is MRHNA, CDR2 SNTAGT. V was clipped by 6 bases and J by 5 bases; unmatched bases: 3. This CDR3 is CASRRTGGTEAFF. The DNA for the CDR3 is TGTGCCAGCAGGAGGACAGGGGGGACTGAAGCTTTCTTT.

The chain employs TRBV6-5 and TRBJ1-5; a possible D gene is TRBD1 (6 bases). The germline gives CDR1 MNHEY, CDR2 SVGAGI. V was pared by 4 bases and J by 2 bases, with 9 bases between. This CDR3 is 14 amino acids long. The DNA for the CDR3 is TGTGCCAGCAGTTCACAGGGTGGCAATCAGCCCCAGCATTTT. This gives the protein CASSSQGGNQPQHF.

The chain is built from TRBV6-2 or TRBV6-3 and TRBJ1-4; the match to TRBD1 covers 7 bases. The CDR3 has 18 residues. Per germline, CDR1 MNHEY and CDR2 SVGEGT. V lost 5 bases to trimming and J lost 5 bases; unmatched junction nucleotides: 17. CDR3: CASSTSRDSGAANEKLFF. Here the CDR3 DNA reads TGTGCCAGCAGTACCAGCCGGGACAGCGGGGCGGCGAATGAAAAACTGTTTTTT.

This clone was seen only once. The chain is built from TRBV3-1 (or the pseudogene TRBV3-2) and TRBJ1-2; the match to TRBD1 covers 7 bases. The germline V gene has CDR1 LGHDT and CDR2 YNNKEL (reference sequence). The CDR3 contains 15 residues. The ends lost 3 bases at V and 7 bases at J; junction bases unmatched: 11. As DNA, the CDR3 is TGTGCCAGCAGCCACCCAACTGGCAGGGGGACTGGCTACACCTTC. Its protein product is CASSHPTGRGTGYTF.

As DNA, the CDR3 is TGCAGCGTTGAAGGGCTGAGGACAGATACGCAGTATTTT. Its protein is CSVEGLRTDTQYF. This sequence joins TRBV29-1 and TRBJ2-3; no clear D gene. Trimming removed 1 base at V and 3 bases at J, with 8 bases between. This CDR3 is built from 13 residues. Germline values: CDR1 SQVTM, CDR2 ANQGSEA.